These 27 T cell receptor beta chains were sequenced from one sample in a study of shared clonotypes between healthy human individuals. The assay was immunoSEQ multiplex PCR, and TCRdb's table has in-frame clones only and misses some. The top ten clones hold around 0.097% of a sample with a few hundred thousand clones, nearly 97% of them seen once. Naivety among CD8 cells was defined by CD45RO negativity and positive CCR7 selection, thereby excluding terminally differentiated effector memory CD45RA+ cells. Material for sequencing was naive CD8+ T cells sorted from blood. These receptors all come from a woman aged 25 to 39 in good health.

The rearrangement joins TRBV28 to TRBJ2-1; the D gene could be TRBD1 or TRBD2 (5 bases each). V shed 7 bases and J shed 6 bases, with 13 bases lying between them. The length of the CDR3 is 13 residues. Germline-derived CDR1 and CDR2 are MDHEN and SYDVKM. The CDR3 sequence: CASNQGPSNEQFF. In nucleotides, the CDR3 is TGTGCCAGCAACCAGGGACCAAGCAATGAGCAGTTCTTC.

DNA of the CDR3: TGTGCCACCAGCAGTTTGGGGGGTGAAGCTTTCTTT. As protein: CATSSLGGEAFF. The V and J genes are TRBV15 and TRBJ1-1, with D tentatively TRBD1 (5 bases). The CDR3 loop spans 12 amino acids. CDR1 is LNHNV, CDR2 YYDKDF, per germline (reference sequence). Trimming shortened V by 3 bases and J by 7 bases, and 9 bases separated the two germline ends.

The gene calls are TRBV10-2 and TRBJ2-3; 9 positions agree with TRBD1. Germline-derived CDR1 and CDR2 are WSHSY and SAAADI. The junction had 4 bases not matched to a gene; V was cut back by 10 bases and J by 2 bases. The CDR3 is 13 residues long. CDR3 sequence (DNA): TGCGCCATCGGGACAGGGTACACAGATACGCAGTATTTT. Amino acid sequence: CAIGTGYTDTQYF.

The chain couples TRBV6-5 to TRBJ2-3; the D gene is possibly TRBD2 (6 bases). Germline V gene data show CDR1 as MNHEY and CDR2 as SVGAGI. Trimming took 1 base from V and 4 from J, leaving 12 bases between them. This CDR3 has 15 residues. This CDR3 is CASSYWRGRADTQYF. The DNA for the CDR3 is TGTGCCAGCAGTTACTGGAGGGGAAGGGCAGATACGCAGTATTTT.

The rearrangement uses TRBV6-6 and TRBJ1-2; D not certain. The germline V gene encodes CDR1 MNHNY and CDR2 SVGAGI (reference sequence). The CDR3 covers 13 residues. V was clipped by 6 bases and J by 3 bases, with 11 bases between them. The CDR3 region has the DNA TGTGCCAGCAGAGAGGTGACGGACTATGGCTACACCTTC. This sequence encodes CASREVTDYGYTF.

This clone was detected only once. The rearrangement uses TRBV27 and TRBJ2-1; D could derive from TRBD1 or TRBD2 (5 bases each). Germline CDR1 reads MNHEY; CDR2 reads SMNVEV (reference sequence). There are 15 residues in the CDR3. Trimming removed 3 bases from V and 0 bases from J, with 9 bases in between. The CDR3 spells CASSLGRSSYNEQFF. The DNA for the CDR3 is TGTGCCAGCAGTTTGGGACGAAGCTCCTACAATGAGCAGTTCTTC.

The gene calls are TRBV7-9 and TRBJ2-2; 7 bases align to TRBD2. V lost 5 bases to trimming and J lost 5 bases; unmatched junction nucleotides: 11. CDR3 size: 16 residues. The germline CDR1 and CDR2 sequences are SEHNR and FQNEAQ (reference sequence). The chain's CDR3 is CASSPPAGRGTGELFF. CDR3 sequence (DNA): TGTGCCAGCAGCCCCCCGGCAGGGAGGGGTACCGGGGAGCTGTTTTTT.

The rearrangement uses TRBV5-1 and TRBJ2-3; D gene ambiguous. The CDR3 has 14 amino acids. The V and J ends lost 3 bases and 7 bases respectively, with 15 bases between them. Germline V lookup: CDR1 SGHRS, CDR2 YFSETQ. CDR3 in DNA: TGCGCCAGCAGCTCGAGTGATAACTCCAATACGCAGTATTTT. Its translation: CASSSSDNSNTQYF. The variable domain in full, with the rest retrieved from reference TRBV5-1 and TRBJ2-3, is KAGVTQTPRYLIKTRGQQVTLSCSPISGHRSVSWYQQTPGQGLQFLFEYFSETQRNKGNFPGRFSGRQFSNSRSEMNVSTLELGDSALYLCASSSSDNSNTQYFGPGTRLTVL.

As to this clone: The sample contains more than one DNA sequence encoding this CDR3. The chain links TRBV20-1 to TRBJ2-1; D remains ambiguous. The CDR3 covers 11 residues. The germline gives CDR1 DFQATT, CDR2 SNEGSKA (reference sequence). V was shortened by 1 base and J by 6 bases, with 4 bases between the two germline ends. As DNA, the CDR3 is TGCAGTGCTAGAGTTGTCAATGAGCAGTTCTTC. This gives the protein CSARVVNEQFF.

The chain has TRBV6-4 and TRBJ1-1; maybe TRBD1 (6 bases). Germline CDR1 reads MRHNA; CDR2 reads SNTAGT. This CDR3 has 15 amino acids. Trimming stripped 5 bases from V and 1 base from J, with 14 bases between. This CDR3 is CASSQQGRGNTEAFF. The CDR3 nucleotides read TGTGCCAGCAGTCAACAGGGTAGGGGGAACACTGAAGCTTTCTTT.

This chain links TRBV4-2 with TRBJ1-1; D ambiguous. Germline V gene data show CDR1 as LGHNA and CDR2 as YNFKEQ. Trimming stripped 0 bases from V and 1 base from J, with 3 bases between. The CDR3 spans 13 residues. CDR3 protein: CASSQDRNTEAFF. DNA of the CDR3: TGTGCCAGCAGCCAAGACAGGAACACTGAAGCTTTCTTT.

The rearrangement joins TRBV2 to TRBJ1-5; a possible D gene is TRBD1 (5 bases). The germline gives CDR1 SNHLY, CDR2 FYNNEI. The CDR3 totals 13 residues. V was pared by 4 bases and J by 3 bases, with 7 bases between. For the CDR3, the DNA is TGTGCCAGCAGTGGAGGGGCCAATCAGCCCCAGCATTTT. Translation gives CASSGGANQPQHF.

This clone showed up just once. The gene calls are TRBV5-6 and TRBJ2-4; D not resolved. Trimming removed 5 bases at V and 9 bases at J, with 12 bases between. CDR1 and CDR2 (germline): SGHDT, YYEEEE. This CDR3 comprises 12 residues. The CDR3, as DNA: TGTGCCAGCAGACATGACACTTGCATTCAGTACTTC. Encoded protein: CASRHDTCIQYF.

The chain couples TRBV28 to TRBJ2-1; 7 bases are shared with TRBD2. With 6 bases clipped from V and 7 bases from J, the junction kept 6 bases outside the gene matches. The CDR3 is 13 amino acids. Germline values: CDR1 MDHEN, CDR2 SYDVKM. CDR3 coding DNA: TGTGCCAGCAGGGGGGGGTTAGGGAATGAGCAGTTCTTC. This sequence encodes CASRGGLGNEQFF. The full variable domain, rest sourced from reference TRBV28 and TRBJ2-1, is DVKVTQSSRYLVKRTGEKVFLECVQDMDHENMFWYRQDPGLGLRLIYFSYDVKMKEKGDIPEGYSVSREKKERFSLILESASTNQTSMYLCASRGGLGNEQFFGPGTRLTVL.

The chain combines TRBV27 with TRBJ2-3, with 12 nucleotides matching TRBD2. The CDR3 totals 16 residues. The J segment lost 6 bases and the V segment lost 5 bases, leaving 9 bases of the junction unmatched. From germline, CDR1 is MNHEY and CDR2 SMNVEV (reference sequence). CDR3 nucleotide sequence: TGTGCCAGCAGTAGACAACTAGCGGGAGGCGTTGATACGCAGTATTTT. Its translation is CASSRQLAGGVDTQYF.

This sequence joins TRBV9 and TRBJ2-3; 7 bases match TRBD1. Germline V gene lookup returns CDR1 SGDLS and CDR2 YYNGEE. This CDR3 is built from 15 residues. Trimming cost V 3 bases and J 10 bases; bases outside gene matches: 14. CDR3 region: CASSDWGQQASPQYF. Here the CDR3 DNA reads TGTGCCAGCAGCGATTGGGGACAGCAGGCGTCCCCGCAGTATTTT.

The gene calls are TRBV27 and TRBJ2-7; D perhaps matches TRBD1 (5 bases). The length of the CDR3 is 14 residues. V lost 4 bases and J 3 bases, leaving 13 bases between the germline ends. Germline V gives CDR1 MNHEY, CDR2 SMNVEV (reference sequence). The DNA of the CDR3 is TGTGCCAGCAGTTCCCGAGACAGTTTCTACGAGCAGTACTTC. Amino acids: CASSSRDSFYEQYF.

V usage is TRBV28 and J usage is TRBJ1-1; D might be TRBD1 (5 bases). CDR3 length equals 14 residues. Germline-derived CDR1 and CDR2 are MDHEN and SYDVKM. V was shortened by 2 bases and J by 3 bases, with 10 bases between the two germline ends. The DNA for the CDR3 is TGTGCCAGCAGTTTAACTGGGGGACACACTGAAGCTTTCTTT. It translates to CASSLTGGHTEAFF. Looking up the rest from reference TRBV28 and TRBJ1-1 gives the full variable domain: DVKVTQSSRYLVKRTGEKVFLECVQDMDHENMFWYRQDPGLGLRLIYFSYDVKMKEKGDIPEGYSVSREKKERFSLILESASTNQTSMYLCASSLTGGHTEAFFGQGTRLTVV.

The rearrangement links TRBV28 to TRBJ2-5; D is uncertain. CDR3 length: 12 amino acids. Looked up from germline, CDR1 is MDHEN and CDR2 is SYDVKM. V dropped 6 bases and J dropped 1 base, with 6 bases sitting between them. The CDR3 reads CASRTAQETQYF. The CDR3 nucleotides read TGTGCCAGCAGGACGGCCCAAGAGACCCAGTACTTC.

V is TRBV27 and J is TRBJ2-5; the match to TRBD1 covers 8 bases. The J call may be incorrect, as the DNA end agrees better with TRBJ2-7. The CDR3 sequence is 13 residues long. CDR1 and CDR2 from the germline V gene are MNHEY and SMNVEV (reference sequence). CDR3: CASSLGTGYEQYF. CDR3 nucleotides: TGTGCCAGCAGTTTAGGGACAGGCTACGAGCAGTACTTC.

The rearrangement links TRBV19 to TRBJ1-3; 9 bases are shared with TRBD1. The CDR3 is 15 amino acids. CDR1 and CDR2 from the germline V gene are LNHDA and SQIVND (reference sequence). Trimming cost V 9 bases and J 0 bases; bases outside gene matches: 6. The CDR3 sequence is CASRDRDDSGNTIYF. The CDR3 coding sequence is TGTGCCAGCCGGGACAGGGATGACTCTGGAAACACCATATATTTT.

The rearrangement uses TRBV11-2 and TRBJ2-5; D is uncertain. This CDR3 has 14 amino acids. Between the trimmed V and J ends, which lost 1 base and 2 bases, there was a span of 8 bases. Per germline, CDR1 SGHAT and CDR2 FQNNGV. The CDR3 reads CASSLAGTQETQYF. CDR3 coding DNA: TGTGCCAGCAGCTTAGCGGGTACTCAAGAGACCCAGTACTTC.

The rearrangement joins TRBV28 to TRBJ2-5; perhaps TRBD1 as D (5 bases). CDR3 length equals 13 residues. The germline V gene encodes CDR1 MDHEN and CDR2 SYDVKM. V shed 5 bases and J shed 11 bases, with 18 bases lying between them. The CDR3 nucleotides are TGTGCCAGCAGTCCGACCGACAGTTGGCGGCAGTACTTC. Protein product: CASSPTDSWRQYF. Supplemented by reference TRBV28 and TRBJ2-5, the full variable domain reads DVKVTQSSRYLVKRTGEKVFLECVQDMDHENMFWYRQDPGLGLRLIYFSYDVKMKEKGDIPEGYSVSREKKERFSLILESASTNQTSMYLCASSPTDSWRQYFGPGTRLLVL.

The V call is TRBV4-2, the J call TRBJ2-7, with D possibly TRBD1 on 5 matching bases. This CDR3 has 14 residues. CDR1 is LGHNA, CDR2 YNFKEQ, per germline. V lost 4 bases and J lost 5, with 15 bases in between. DNA of the CDR3: TGTGCCAGCAGCCCCCTGGGGCTAGTTCACGAGCAGTACTTC. Translating it yields CASSPLGLVHEQYF.

Of note for this clone: The sample has other DNA sequences that encode this CDR3 too. This sequence joins TRBV27 and TRBJ2-1, with D unclear. Germline V gene sequence: CDR1 MNHEY, CDR2 SMNVEV (reference sequence). The CDR3 contains 12 residues. The germline V and J ends were trimmed by 8 bases and 4 bases, with 9 bases remaining between them. CDR3 region: CASSGSYNEQFF. As DNA, the CDR3 is TGTGCCAGCTCCGGGTCGTACAATGAGCAGTTCTTC.

This chain links TRBV28 with TRBJ2-5, with D perhaps being TRBD1 or TRBD2 (5 bases each). CDR1 and CDR2 (germline): MDHEN, SYDVKM. V gave up 8 bases and J gave up 5 bases, with 15 bases separating them. The CDR3 contains 13 residues. Written as DNA, the CDR3 is TGTGCCAGCGGGGCCCAGGAGGTGGAGACCCAGTACTTC. Protein: CASGAQEVETQYF. The full variable domain, completed using reference TRBV28 and TRBJ2-5, is DVKVTQSSRYLVKRTGEKVFLECVQDMDHENMFWYRQDPGLGLRLIYFSYDVKMKEKGDIPEGYSVSREKKERFSLILESASTNQTSMYLCASGAQEVETQYFGPGTRLLVL.

This chain links TRBV7-9 with TRBJ1-4; D is unclear. The CDR3 is made up of 15 amino acids. V dropped 5 bases and J dropped 8 bases, with 18 bases sitting between them. CDR1 and CDR2 (germline): SEHNR, FQNEAQ (reference sequence). The CDR3 DNA sequence: TGTGCCAGCAGCCTGAGCGTGGAGAAAAGAGAAAAACTGTTTTTT. Residues: CASSLSVEKREKLFF.